This TCR beta chain was recorded in a study of beta chain features in type 1 diabetes. General study points: Shorter TCRB CDR3s, moderately but significantly so, marked every one of the four CD4+ subsets in Type 1 diabetes patients. Compared with healthy donors, patients appeared to share more similar naive, central memory and regulatory TCRB repertoires.

Expressed TCRB transcripts got sequenced, as all isolated RNA was reverse transcribed. Sequenced by immunoSEQ multiplex PCR; TCRdb stores in-frame clones only, minus some. Among nearly 700,000 clones, around 15% were seen once, and the ten largest hold 0.022%. Details on this clone: Antigen specificity is unknown.

Germline values: CDR1 MDHEN, CDR2 SYDVKM. The V and J ends lost 2 bases and 7 bases respectively, with 11 bases between them. This CDR3 has 13 amino acids. All sorted populations exceeded 98% purity. Sequencing was performed on naive CD4+ T cells from blood. The V gene is TRBV28, the J gene TRBJ1-1; D gene ambiguous. The sequence came from a man between 18 and 29 years old with type 1 diabetes. The CDR3, as DNA: TGTGCCAGCAGTTTAAGTCAGGTCGTTGAAGCTTTCTTT. This encodes CASSLSQVVEAFF.